Shown below are 22 T cell receptor beta chains from a single sample sequenced in a study of blood T cell repertoires in COVID-19. Produced via immunoSEQ multiplex PCR; TCRdb's table is partial and in-frame only. The profile shows roughly 440,000 clones, approximately 88% of them singletons. Sequences were obtained from peripheral blood. These receptors all stem from a woman between 45 and 65 years old with COVID-19, enrolled during active disease.

V is TRBV20-1 and J is TRBJ1-1; D is possibly TRBD1 (5 bases). Trimming removed 0 bases at V and 8 bases at J, with 7 bases between. CDR3 size: 11 residues. Germline V CDR1 and CDR2: DFQATT, SNEGSKA (reference sequence). For the CDR3, the DNA is TGCAGTGCTAGAGACGACAGAGAAGCTTTCTTT. Amino acids: CSARDDREAFF.

The chain is built from TRBV29-1 and TRBJ2-5, with a tentative D call TRBD2 (5 bases). V lost 5 bases and J 4 bases, leaving 11 bases between the germline ends. CDR1 and CDR2 (germline): SQVTM, ANQGSEA. This CDR3 region has 12 residues. CDR3 loop: CSVSEGVETQYF. The CDR3, as DNA: TGCAGCGTTTCTGAGGGTGTAGAGACCCAGTACTTC.

The gene calls are TRBV29-1 and TRBJ2-3; a weak D match, TRBD1 (5 bases). V was shortened by 0 bases and J by 3 bases, with 10 bases between the two germline ends. The CDR3 is made up of 14 amino acids. CDR1 SQVTM and CDR2 ANQGSEA come from the germline V gene. Here the CDR3 DNA reads TGCAGCGTTGAAGACAGGGTCTTAACAGATACGCAGTATTTT. This translates into CSVEDRVLTDTQYF.

The chain links TRBV27 to TRBJ2-7; tentative D call: TRBD1 (6 bases). Germline assignment: CDR1 MNHEY and CDR2 SMNVEV (reference sequence). The V end was cut by 9 bases, the J end by 3 bases, with 12 bases between. This CDR3 has 12 amino acids. CDR3 DNA sequence: TGTGCCAGTTCCATACAGGGCTACGAGCAGTACTTC. Translated: CASSIQGYEQYF.

The CDR3 bases are TGTGCCAGCAGCTCATACAGGGGGGGAAACACCATATATTTT. Residues: CASSSYRGGNTIYF. This chain connects TRBV11-2 to TRBJ1-3; the match to TRBD1 covers 8 bases. CDR1 is SGHAT, CDR2 FQNNGV, per germline. The CDR3 runs to 14 residues. The J segment lost 4 bases and the V segment lost 4 bases, leaving 3 bases of the junction unmatched.

The chain uses TRBV6-6 and TRBJ2-7; tentative D call: TRBD2 (5 bases). The CDR3 loop spans 13 amino acids. Trimming removed 6 bases from V and 2 bases from J, with 11 bases in between. Looked up from germline, CDR1 is MNHNY and CDR2 is SVGAGI (reference sequence). The CDR3 is CASSGVVAYEQYF. DNA for the CDR3: TGTGCCAGCAGCGGGGTCGTGGCCTACGAGCAGTACTTC.

The chain has TRBV16 and TRBJ2-7; 10 positions agree with TRBD1. Losses at the gene ends were 2 bases for V and 5 bases for J; bases not matched to a gene: 15. Germline V CDR1 and CDR2: KGHSY, FQNENV. This CDR3 comprises 18 residues. As DNA, the CDR3 is TGTGCCAGCAGCCAAATCTTAATCGGGACAGGGGCTTTCGACGAGCAGTACTTC. This codes for CASSQILIGTGAFDEQYF. The full variable domain, rest sourced from reference TRBV16 and TRBJ2-7, is GEEVAQTPKHLVRGEGQKAKLYCAPIKGHSYVFWYQQVLKNEFKFLISFQNENVFDETGMPKERFSAKCLPNSPCSLEIQATKLEDSAVYFCASSQILIGTGAFDEQYFGPGTRLTVT.

In its sample, this clone was seen once. The chain combines TRBV5-4 with TRBJ1-2; D might be TRBD1 (5 bases). Between the trimmed V and J ends, which lost 4 bases and 1 base, there was a span of 14 bases. The CDR3 consists of 15 residues. From germline, CDR1 is SGHNT and CDR2 YYREEE (reference sequence). As DNA, the CDR3 is TGTGCCAGCAGCCCTTGGGGGAGGGATAACTATGGCTACACCTTC. Amino acid sequence: CASSPWGRDNYGYTF.

CDR3 region: CASSPQGEWYGYTF. The DNA for the CDR3 is TGTGCCAGTAGTCCGCAGGGGGAATGGTATGGCTACACCTTC. The chain has TRBV19 and TRBJ1-2; 7 bases align to TRBD1. The CDR3 contains 14 residues. V gave up 5 bases and J gave up 5 bases; unmatched junction bases: 8. Per germline, CDR1 LNHDA and CDR2 SQIVND (reference sequence).

CDR3 loop: CASMADRERDTQYF. The CDR3 bases are TGTGCCAGCATGGCGGACAGAGAAAGGGATACGCAGTATTTT. The chain links TRBV2 to TRBJ2-3; TRBD1 is a possible D gene (6 bases). Trimming removed 7 bases from V and 6 bases from J, with 17 bases in between. This CDR3 is 14 amino acids long. CDR1 and CDR2 (germline): SNHLY, FYNNEI.

The gene calls are TRBV18 and TRBJ2-1; D might be TRBD2 (5 bases). Trimming shortened V by 3 bases and J by 7 bases, and 13 bases separated the two germline ends. From germline, CDR1 is KGHSH and CDR2 LQKENI. The length of the CDR3 is 14 residues. The CDR3 nucleotides read TGTGCCAGCTCACCCGGAAATGCGGGTAATGAGCAGTTCTTC. The encoded protein is CASSPGNAGNEQFF.

This chain uses TRBV11-3 with TRBJ2-1, with a tentative D call TRBD2 (5 bases). The V and J ends lost 5 bases and 9 bases respectively, with 20 bases between them. CDR1 is SGHNT and CDR2 is YENEEA in the germline V gene. The CDR3 length is 15 residues. The CDR3 loop reads CASSPERTIEGEQFF. The CDR3 DNA reads TGTGCCAGCAGCCCCGAGCGGACCATCGAAGGTGAGCAGTTCTTC. The whole variable domain, filled in from reference TRBV11-3 and TRBJ2-1, reads EAGVVQSPRYKIIEKKQPVAFWCNPISGHNTLYWYLQNLGQGPELLIRYENEEAVDDSQLPKDRFSAERLKGVDSTLKIQPAELGDSAVYLCASSPERTIEGEQFFGPGTRLTVL.

V usage is TRBV5-1 and J usage is TRBJ1-2, with D perhaps matching TRBD1 (6 bases). The CDR3 is made up of 14 amino acids. V was shortened by 1 base and J by 0 bases, with 7 bases between the two germline ends. CDR1 and CDR2 (germline): SGHRS, YFSETQ. The DNA of the CDR3 is TGCGCCAGCAGCTTGACAGGGTCTAACTATGGCTACACCTTC. It yields the protein CASSLTGSNYGYTF.

V gene TRBV2 combines with J gene TRBJ1-2; D is possibly TRBD1 (5 bases). The CDR3 has 12 amino acids. Per germline, CDR1 SNHLY and CDR2 FYNNEI. Trimming took off 6 bases at V and 8 bases at J, with 13 bases between the two ends. CDR3 sequence: CASREDIGGYTF. DNA of the CDR3: TGTGCCAGCAGAGAGGACATTGGCGGCTACACCTTC. Full variable domain (outside the CDR3, taken from reference TRBV2 and TRBJ1-2): EPEVTQTPSHQVTQMGQEVILRCVPISNHLYFYWYRQILGQKVEFLVSFYNNEISEKSEIFDDQFSVERPDGSNFTLKIRSTKLEDSAMYFCASREDIGGYTFGSGTRLTVV.

CDR3 protein: CSASRQGARRNQPQHF. CDR3 bases: TGCAGTGCTAGTCGACAGGGGGCTCGTCGGAATCAGCCCCAGCATTTT. The genes are TRBV20-1 and TRBJ1-5; 10 bases are shared with TRBD1. The CDR3 extends over 16 amino acids. Germline lookup yields CDR1 DFQATT and CDR2 SNEGSKA (reference sequence). With V trimmed by 3 bases and J by 4 bases, 9 bases remained unmatched.

This clone came up once. The chain is built from TRBV9 and TRBJ2-2; 8 bases are a match to TRBD2. The length of the CDR3 is 17 residues. CDR1 and CDR2 from the germline V gene are SGDLS and YYNGEE. The V gene end was trimmed by 4 bases and the J gene end by 0 bases; junction bases not matched to a gene: 8. This CDR3 reads CASSLSGGGTNTGELFF. CDR3 sequence (DNA): TGTGCCAGCAGCCTCTCCGGCGGGGGGACGAACACCGGGGAGCTGTTTTTT.

The J gene is TRBJ1-2, the V gene TRBV6-6; perhaps TRBD1 as D (5 bases). CDR1 and CDR2 from the germline V gene are MNHNY and SVGAGI (reference sequence). Between the trimmed V and J ends, which lost 7 bases and 1 base, there was a span of 13 bases. The CDR3 length is 14 residues. Written as DNA, the CDR3 is TGTGCCAGCACTCTCGCGGGGGGTAACTATGGCTACACCTTC. It codes for CASTLAGGNYGYTF.

The V call is TRBV10-3, the J call TRBJ2-5; 9 bases line up with TRBD1. J lost 7 bases, V lost 10 bases, and 13 bases had no gene match. The CDR3 loop spans 14 amino acids. The germline V gene encodes CDR1 ENHRY and CDR2 SYGVKD. The CDR3 loop is CATLSGTGIGTQYF. CDR3 nucleotides: TGTGCCACCCTCTCCGGGACAGGGATAGGGACCCAGTACTTC.

V and J are TRBV6-5 and TRBJ1-3; D ambiguous. Trimming shortened V by 5 bases and J by 2 bases, and 13 bases separated the two germline ends. Germline V gene data show CDR1 as MNHEY and CDR2 as SVGAGI. The CDR3 length is 15 residues. This chain's CDR3 is CASSPPGRTGNTIYF. The CDR3, as DNA: TGTGCCAGCAGTCCTCCCGGCAGGACTGGAAACACCATATATTTT.

V gene TRBV18 combines with J gene TRBJ1-3; TRBD1 agrees at 9 bases. Germline lookup yields CDR1 KGHSH and CDR2 LQKENI. The CDR3 is 17 residues long. V shed 0 bases, J shed 1 base, and the junction held 4 bases outside the gene matches. The CDR3 nucleotides read TGTGCCAGCTCACCACCGGGACAGGGACGTTCTGGAAACACCATATATTTT. Amino acid sequence: CASSPPGQGRSGNTIYF.

This chain connects TRBV19 to TRBJ2-7; D may be TRBD2 (6 bases). CDR1 and CDR2 (germline): LNHDA, SQIVND (reference sequence). The V gene lost 5 bases and the J gene lost 1 base, with 12 bases spanning the gap. This CDR3 has 14 residues. Written as DNA, the CDR3 is TGTGCCAGTAGTGCCGCCGGGACTTCCTACGAGCAGTACTTC. It translates to CASSAAGTSYEQYF.

The CDR3 protein is CASSPNQGDGYGYTF. DNA for the CDR3: TGCGCCAGCAGCCCTAATCAGGGGGACGGCTATGGCTACACCTTC. The chain is built from TRBV4-1 and TRBJ1-2, with 7 bases matching TRBD1. Trimming took 4 bases from V and 4 from J; bases not matched to a gene: 9. The germline CDR1 and CDR2 sequences are MGHRA and YSYEKL. The CDR3 runs to 15 residues.